These 19 T cell receptor beta chains came from one sample sequenced in a study of blood T cell repertoires in COVID-19. Generated by immunoSEQ multiplex PCR, the TCRdb table keeps only in-frame clones and is missing some. The sample lists 150,000 to 200,000 clones; around 85% were seen once. Sequencing input: peripheral blood. The receptors derive from a man aged 45 to 65 with active or convalescent COVID-19.

The V call is TRBV3-1 (or the pseudogene TRBV3-2), the J call TRBJ1-1; D is unresolved. Trimming pared 0 bases from V and 6 bases from J, leaving 17 bases between. The CDR3 has 16 amino acids. Looked up from germline, CDR1 is LGHDT and CDR2 is YNNKEL (reference sequence). CDR3 residues: CASSQDLGFETSEAFF. The CDR3 DNA reads TGTGCCAGCAGCCAAGATCTTGGCTTTGAGACATCTGAAGCTTTCTTT.

The gene calls are TRBV5-4 and TRBJ1-2; D perhaps matches TRBD1 (6 bases). Trimming took 1 base from V and 7 from J, leaving 17 bases between them. The CDR3 is 15 amino acids. Looked up from germline, CDR1 is SGHNT and CDR2 is YYREEE (reference sequence). CDR3 in amino acids: CASSLSQGSLFGYTF. CDR3 nucleotide sequence: TGTGCCAGCAGCTTGTCTCAGGGGAGTCTCTTTGGCTACACCTTC. The whole variable domain, filled in from reference TRBV5-4 and TRBJ1-2, reads ETGVTQSPTHLIKTRGQQVTLRCSSQSGHNTVSWYQQALGQGPQFIFQYYREEENGRGNFPPRFSGLQFPNYSSELNVNALELDDSALYLCASSLSQGSLFGYTFGSGTRLTVV.

The rearrangement joins TRBV7-9 to TRBJ1-4, with D maybe TRBD1 (5 bases). Germline V gene data show CDR1 as SEHNR and CDR2 as FQNEAQ (reference sequence). The CDR3 sequence is 15 residues long. The V end was cut by 4 bases, the J end by 4 bases, with 13 bases between. The CDR3 sequence is CASSSFRENNEKLFF. In DNA, the CDR3 is TGTGCCAGCAGCTCGTTCAGGGAAAATAATGAAAAACTGTTTTTT.

This clone was counted once. The CDR3 region is CASSSGGRLATEAFF. CDR3 in DNA: TGTGCCAGCTCATCCGGGGGGCGATTGGCCACTGAAGCTTTCTTT. The chain is built from TRBV3-1 (or the pseudogene TRBV3-2) and TRBJ1-1; possible D gene TRBD1, 6 bases. The germline V and J ends were trimmed by 8 bases and 4 bases, with 20 bases remaining between them. CDR1 and CDR2 from the germline V gene are LGHDT and YNNKEL (reference sequence). The CDR3 is 15 amino acids.

This sequence joins TRBV2 and TRBJ2-5, with D unresolved. The CDR3 consists of 14 residues. The V gene lost 4 bases and the J gene lost 2 bases, with 11 bases spanning the gap. Germline V gene lookup returns CDR1 SNHLY and CDR2 FYNNEI. The CDR3 DNA reads as TGTGCCAGCAGTGGAAGTTGGCAGCAAGAGACCCAGTACTTC. Translation gives CASSGSWQQETQYF.

The V and J genes are TRBV5-6 and TRBJ1-4; D is ambiguous. The CDR3 is made up of 13 amino acids. V was clipped by 2 bases and J by 7 bases, with 9 bases between them. The germline CDR1 and CDR2 sequences are SGHDT and YYEEEE. CDR3 residues: CASSLSEVEKLFF. The CDR3 bases are TGTGCCAGCAGCTTATCAGAGGTTGAAAAACTGTTTTTT.

This chain joins TRBV7-2 and TRBJ2-7; 12 bases fit TRBD1. Per the germline V gene, CDR1 is SGHTA and CDR2 is FQGNSA. J gave up 4 bases and V 5 bases, and 6 bases lay outside the gene matches. There are 15 residues in the CDR3. The CDR3, as DNA: TGTGCCAGCAGCAGCGGGACAGGGGGCTGGTACGAGCAGTACTTC. As protein: CASSSGTGGWYEQYF.

The chain couples TRBV5-1 to TRBJ1-2; 9 positions agree with TRBD1. Trimming at V came to 4 bases and at J to 4 bases, leaving 14 bases not matched to a gene. Germline lookup yields CDR1 SGHRS and CDR2 YFSETQ. CDR3 length: 17 residues. CDR3 in DNA: TGCGCCAGCAGCACCGGTAACAGGGGGCAGTCTGGCTATGGCTACACCTTC. This encodes CASSTGNRGQSGYGYTF.

The genes are TRBV18 and TRBJ2-7; 11 bases line up with TRBD2. Germline values: CDR1 KGHSH, CDR2 LQKENI. With V trimmed by 4 bases and J by 3 bases, 2 bases remained unmatched. CDR3 length equals 14 residues. The CDR3 DNA reads TGTGCCAGCTCACTAGCGGGGGGGAGCTACGAGCAGTACTTC. This gives the protein CASSLAGGSYEQYF.

J is TRBJ1-3 and V is TRBV4-1; D call uncertain. The CDR3 is 16 amino acids. V lost 1 base and J lost 0, with 10 bases in between. Germline V CDR1 and CDR2: MGHRA, YSYEKL. The CDR3 sequence: CASSQVRASSGNTIYF. CDR3 nucleotide sequence: TGCGCCAGCAGCCAAGTGCGTGCCTCCTCTGGAAACACCATATATTTT.

This rearrangement joins TRBV18 to TRBJ2-5, with D maybe TRBD1 (6 bases). Germline V gene sequence: CDR1 KGHSH, CDR2 LQKENI. The V end lost 4 bases, the J end lost 4 bases, and 19 bases lay between the germline ends. There are 16 residues in the CDR3. The CDR3 sequence: CASSRLGLGRGETQYF. The CDR3 coding sequence is TGTGCCAGCTCACGGCTCGGCTTAGGCAGGGGAGAGACCCAGTACTTC.

The CDR3 nucleotides are TGTGCCAGCAGCCATAGTCCCCCACCTAGCGGGAGGGTCTGCAATGAGCAGTTCTTC. Amino acids: CASSHSPPPSGRVCNEQFF. The genes are TRBV7-4 and TRBJ2-1, with 12 bases lining up with TRBD2. Germline CDR1 and CDR2: SGHVT and SQSDAQ. V was clipped by 5 bases and J by 6 bases; unmatched bases: 17. The CDR3 contains 19 residues. The variable domain in full, completed from reference TRBV7-4 and TRBJ2-1, reads GAGVSQSPRYKVAKRGRDVALRCDSISGHVTLYWYRQTLGQGSEVLTYSQSDAQRDKSGRPSGRFSAERPERSVSTLKIQRTEQGDSAVYLCASSHSPPPSGRVCNEQFFGPGTRLTVL.

The chain joins TRBV28 to TRBJ1-2; possible D gene TRBD1, 6 bases. V lost 5 bases and J 8 bases, leaving 15 bases between the germline ends. CDR1 is MDHEN and CDR2 is SYDVKM in the germline V gene. This CDR3 is 13 amino acids long. The CDR3 here is CASSTQQGRGYTF. The CDR3 nucleotides are TGTGCCAGCAGTACACAACAGGGAAGGGGCTACACCTTC.

The V call is TRBV2, the J call TRBJ2-7; 7 bases are shared with TRBD2. The CDR3 has 14 amino acids. The J segment lost 6 bases and the V segment lost 3 bases, leaving 8 bases of the junction unmatched. Germline CDR1 and CDR2: SNHLY and FYNNEI. The CDR3 nucleotides are TGTGCCAGCAGTGATTGGACTAGACAAGGCGAGCAGTACTTC. Translated: CASSDWTRQGEQYF. The variable domain in full, with the rest retrieved from reference TRBV2 and TRBJ2-7, is EPEVTQTPSHQVTQMGQEVILRCVPISNHLYFYWYRQILGQKVEFLVSFYNNEISEKSEIFDDQFSVERPDGSNFTLKIRSTKLEDSAMYFCASSDWTRQGEQYFGPGTRLTVT.

This clone has just one count. The chain uses TRBV2 and TRBJ1-3; 8 bases match TRBD1. This CDR3 has 13 amino acids. V dropped 8 bases and J dropped 7; count of bases not matched to a gene: 7. Germline V lookup: CDR1 SNHLY, CDR2 FYNNEI. The CDR3 sequence: CASRGQGWNTIYF. CDR3 in DNA: TGTGCCAGCCGCGGACAGGGTTGGAACACCATATATTTT.

The CDR3 DNA reads as TGTGCCAGCAGTTACGGGGAGAGCAATCAGCCCCAGCATTTT. Translating gives CASSYGESNQPQHF. V gene TRBV6-6 combines with J gene TRBJ1-5; no firm D call. The CDR3 covers 14 residues. Germline V gene lookup returns CDR1 MNHNY and CDR2 SVGAGI (reference sequence). Trimming took 2 bases from V and 1 from J, leaving 6 bases between them.

V gene TRBV6-5 combines with J gene TRBJ2-3; TRBD2 is a possible D gene (7 bases). This CDR3 has 16 amino acids. Per the germline V gene, CDR1 is MNHEY and CDR2 is SVGAGI. Trimming removed 4 bases from V and 2 bases from J, with 16 bases in between. CDR3 DNA: TGTGCCAGCAGTTCGAGGGGGGGGCCACACACAGATACGCAGTATTTT. Protein: CASSSRGGPHTDTQYF.

The V gene is TRBV7-6, the J gene TRBJ2-5, with 9 bases fitting TRBD1. Germline V lookup: CDR1 SGHVS, CDR2 FNYEAQ. The CDR3 runs 16 residues. V gave up 4 bases and J gave up 3 bases; unmatched junction bases: 9. The CDR3 coding sequence is TGTGCCAGCAGCTACTTAATAGGGACAGGGAAAGAGACCCAGTACTTC. It specifies CASSYLIGTGKETQYF.

J is TRBJ1-2 and V is TRBV6-6; 11 bases are a match to TRBD1. CDR1 is MNHNY, CDR2 SVGAGI, per germline (reference sequence). CDR3 length equals 17 residues. V lost 5 bases, J lost 4 bases, and 12 bases stayed unmatched. CDR3 DNA: TGTGCCAGCAGTCCAATCAGGACAGGGGGCATCGGCTATGGCTACACCTTC. Residues: CASSPIRTGGIGYGYTF.